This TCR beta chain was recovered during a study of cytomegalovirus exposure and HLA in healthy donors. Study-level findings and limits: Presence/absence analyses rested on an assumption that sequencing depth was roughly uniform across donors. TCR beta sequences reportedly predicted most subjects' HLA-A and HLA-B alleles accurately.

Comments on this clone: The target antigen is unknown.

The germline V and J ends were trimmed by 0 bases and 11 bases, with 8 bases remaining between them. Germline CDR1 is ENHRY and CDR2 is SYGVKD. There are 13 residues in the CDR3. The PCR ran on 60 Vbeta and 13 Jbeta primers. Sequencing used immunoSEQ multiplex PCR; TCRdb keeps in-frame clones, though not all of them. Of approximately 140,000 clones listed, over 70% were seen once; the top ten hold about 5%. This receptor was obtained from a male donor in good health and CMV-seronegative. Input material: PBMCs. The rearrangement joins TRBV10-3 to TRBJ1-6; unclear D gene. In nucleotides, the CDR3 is TGTGCCATCAGTGAGTCGACGGGTACACCCCTCCACTTT. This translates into CAISESTGTPLHF.